What follows is one T cell receptor beta chain and its context. There are 16 residues in the CDR3. Trimming pared 3 bases from V and 6 bases from J, leaving 15 bases between. Germline CDR1 and CDR2: MGHRA and YSYEKL. The data belong to a study of blood T cell repertoires in COVID-19. Study context: T cells, B-cell-depleted T cells, or PBMCs provided the cDNA or gDNA that served as material.

Assay used: immunoSEQ multiplex PCR; TCRdb lists only in-frame clones, some missing. The data show approximately 300,000 clones, about 85% seen once. The clonotype was recovered from a woman in her 30s who had recovered from COVID-19. The chain is built from TRBV4-1 and TRBJ1-6, with D possibly being TRBD1 (6 bases). Sequencing input: PBMCs or T cells enriched from blood (not recorded which). CDR3 in DNA: TGCGCCAGCAGCCATGGGGACACCCCTCTTAATTCACCCCTCCACTTT. It yields the protein CASSHGDTPLNSPLHF.